This TCR beta chain came from a study of response to subunit inactivated influenza vaccine. Study observations and caveats: The authors put forward the suggestion that each seasonal influenza vaccination may bring in only a limited number of new T cells.

This clonotype was seen repeatedly, ten times or more. Its antigen is not identified. TCRdb independently ran MiXCR on the RT-PCR reads; one entry per CDR3 protein. Among around 850,000 distinct CDR3 sequences listed, around 20% were seen once. Trimming left V 4 bases short and J 0 bases short, with 14 bases between. Germline CDR1 reads SGHRS; CDR2 reads YFSETQ. CDR3 size: 16 residues. The source is a man aged 50-59 years who received an inactivated influenza vaccine. The chain uses TRBV5-1 and TRBJ2-1; D is unresolved. The sample consisted of PBMCs from blood, taken more than 4 days after vaccination. The CDR3 bases are TGCGCCAGCAGCCGTTCCTTGGCCAGCTCCTACAATGAGCAGTTCTTC. It translates to CASSRSLASSYNEQFF.